The source of this T cell receptor (beta chain) is a study of T-cell memory formation after mild COVID-19. Study-level findings and limits: Among CD4+ contracting clones, most were CM and EM, and CD8+ ones EMRA.

There are a few counts of this clonotype. What it binds is not known. In TCRdb, the 5' RACE reads were re-called with MiXCR into one record per CDR3 protein. The table lists 35,000 to 40,000 distinct CDR3 sequences, 6% to 6.5% of them singletons. The sample consisted of PBMCs or a T cell subset sorted from them (not recorded which). The TCR comes from an adult who had mild COVID-19 (a few samples of this study predate the infection). Cell type and time point are not known.

The CDR3 DNA follows: TGTGCCAGCAGCTTAGATAGGTTATCTGGGGCCAACGTCCTGACTTTC. It yields the protein CASSLDRLSGANVLTF. The chain combines TRBV7-9 with TRBJ2-6; D is unclear. The CDR3 sequence is 16 residues long. Germline CDR1 is SEHNR and CDR2 is FQNEAQ (reference sequence). With 1 base removed from V and 1 base from J, the gap between germline ends came to 8 bases.